The T cell receptor beta chain under discussion was sequenced for a study of cytomegalovirus exposure and HLA in healthy donors. A remark on this clone: Its antigen remains unidentified.

Study results and caveats: The classifier was said to identify cytomegalovirus status with high specificity and sensitivity.

The CDR3 has 14 amino acids. CDR1 and CDR2 (germline): MNHNS, SASEGT. Trimming took off 6 bases at V and 4 bases at J, with 10 bases between the two ends. Vbeta (60) and Jbeta (13) primers were used in the PCR. Sequencing used immunoSEQ multiplex PCR; TCRdb keeps in-frame clones, though not all of them. The sample includes approximately 170,000 clones. The sample comprised PBMCs. This sequence joins TRBV6-1 and TRBJ1-6, with D possibly TRBD1 on 6 matching bases. This clonotype was obtained from a woman aged 18 to 35 in good health and CMV-seropositive. This CDR3 is CASRARGYNSPLHF. CDR3 coding DNA: TGTGCCAGCAGGGCCAGGGGTTATAATTCACCCCTCCACTTT.